The clone carrying this T cell receptor (beta chain) occurred once. Here immunoSEQ multiplex PCR was the method, and the copy in TCRdb shows in-frame clones only, minus some. The sample has roughly 82,000 clones, approximately 84% seen once. This entry comes from a study of T cell responses to AZD1222 COVID-19 vaccine. The germline V gene encodes CDR1 WSHSY and CDR2 SAAADI. With 5 bases removed from V and 2 bases from J, the gap between germline ends came to 5 bases. CDR3 length equals 12 residues. This clonotype originated in an adult in good health. The J gene is TRBJ2-3, the V gene TRBV10-2; D not certain. This sample comprised peripheral blood, obtained on day 0 of AZD1222 vaccination. The CDR3 is CASSLYTDTQYF. As DNA, the CDR3 is TGCGCCAGCAGTCTTTACACAGATACGCAGTATTTT.